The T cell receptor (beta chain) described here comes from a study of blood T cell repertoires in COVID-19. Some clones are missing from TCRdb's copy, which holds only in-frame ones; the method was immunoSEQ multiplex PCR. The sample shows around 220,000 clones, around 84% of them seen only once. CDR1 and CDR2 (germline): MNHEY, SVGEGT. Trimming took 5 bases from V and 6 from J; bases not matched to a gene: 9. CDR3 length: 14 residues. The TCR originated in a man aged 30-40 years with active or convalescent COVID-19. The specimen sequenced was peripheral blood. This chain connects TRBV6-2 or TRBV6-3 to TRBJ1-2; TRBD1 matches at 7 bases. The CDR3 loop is CASSPRQGRDGYTF. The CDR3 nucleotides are TGTGCCAGCAGTCCCCGACAGGGAAGGGATGGCTACACCTTC.